A selection of T cell receptor beta chains follows, all from one sample in a study of T-cell reconstitution after alpha-beta-depleted transplantation in children. Each CDR3 protein is one row after TCRdb ran MiXCR on the PCR reads. The sample shows about 58,000 distinct CDR3 sequences, approximately 43% of them seen only once. The sample consisted of PBMCs, mostly from graft donor cells, taken 360 days after TCRalphabeta/CD19-depleted stem cell transplant. The source of these receptors is a male patient between 10 and 17 years old who had a stem cell transplant for acute lymphoblastic leukemia, so the T cells may come from the graft donor. Both conserved end residues are part of each CDR3. Each record gives: D gene, V gene, CDR3 protein. D genes are given only for firm matches.

D: NA
V: TRBV7-2
CDR3: CASSFSSVNTIYF

D: NA
V: TRBV12-3/TRBV12-4
CDR3: CASSRTESSYEQYF

D: NA
V: TRBV7-9
CDR3: CASSAHLATDTQYF

D: NA
V: TRBV28
CDR3: CASSWTATDYEQYF

D: NA
V: TRBV19
CDR3: CASSTFRQAPNTEAFF

D: NA
V: TRBV7-2
CDR3: CASSLVDSPFQETQYF

D: TRBD2
V: TRBV20-1
CDR3: CSAYTGTSSYNEQFF

D: NA
V: TRBV12-3/TRBV12-4
CDR3: CASSLTRLNTEAFF

D: TRBD1
V: TRBV5-1
CDR3: CASSSNRDRVWQETQYF

D: NA
V: TRBV28
CDR3: CASSSLGGSCYTEAFF

D: NA
V: TRBV14
CDR3: CASSQELRAGFHEQYF

D: NA
V: TRBV5-1
CDR3: CASSLTDGGTGELFF

D: TRBD2
V: TRBV20-1
CDR3: CSARGGTSGGADTQYF

D: NA
V: TRBV9
CDR3: CTSSVGAKNIQYF

D: NA
V: TRBV5-1
CDR3: CASSLFPGHTEAFF

D: TRBD1
V: TRBV4-3
CDR3: CASSPSGTGLGGELFF

D: TRBD1
V: TRBV28
CDR3: CASSLGGQGRAYEQFF

D: TRBD2
V: TRBV20-1
CDR3: CSAARTSPYEQYF

D: TRBD1
V: TRBV10-2
CDR3: CASRPDRGYTYEQYF

D: TRBD1
V: TRBV5-1
CDR3: CASSLVADRVVPYEQYF

D: NA
V: TRBV6-5
CDR3: CASSYGTYTGELFF

D: NA
V: TRBV28
CDR3: CASSRKWLSGANVLTF

D: NA
V: TRBV3-1
CDR3: CASSQLGAGSPLHF

D: NA
V: TRBV12-3/TRBV12-4
CDR3: CASCPPLPFSTDTQYF

D: NA
V: TRBV5-1
CDR3: CASSLDVPSSYEQYF

D: TRBD2
V: TRBV20-1
CDR3: CSASYGLAGVMISETQYF

D: TRBD1
V: TRBV12-3/TRBV12-4
CDR3: CASSWTGGYQPQHF

D: NA
V: TRBV7-8
CDR3: CASSLDRARFGETQYF

D: TRBD2
V: TRBV5-1
CDR3: CASSPGLGGYNEQFF